The 20 T cell receptor beta chains presented below share a single source sample, sequenced in a study of T cells in Graves' hyperthyroidism and ophthalmopathy. Regions amplified from RNA transcripts were the TCR beta CDR3 regions. During a first-round RT-PCR of the TCR CDR3, the HTBI primer set was used. MiXCR, run by TCRdb on the multiplex PCR reads, gives a single entry per CDR3 protein. Of roughly 560,000 distinct CDR3 sequences listed, roughly 15% were seen once; the top ten hold about 4%. Sequenced material: blood. These receptors originate from a woman aged 40 to 50 with Graves' ophthalmopathy.

V usage is TRBV12-3 or TRBV12-4 and J usage is TRBJ1-1, with D maybe TRBD1 (5 bases). The CDR3 has 14 residues. Trimming removed 6 bases at V and 6 bases at J, with 17 bases between. CDR3 bases: TGTGCCAGCAGGCATGGGACGGGCCCGCCTGAAGCTTTCTTT. Protein product: CASRHGTGPPEAFF.

This clonotype was seen only a few times. The V and J genes are TRBV20-1 and TRBJ1-5; D is possibly TRBD1 (5 bases). The CDR3 totals 13 residues. Germline loops: CDR1 DFQATT, CDR2 SNEGSKA (reference sequence). The V and J ends lost 2 bases and 5 bases respectively, with 10 bases between them. The CDR3 sequence is CSARQGRDQPQHF. CDR3 coding DNA: TGCAGTGCTAGACAGGGAAGGGATCAGCCCCAGCATTTT.

The table lists this clonotype with many counts. The J gene is TRBJ1-1, the V gene TRBV20-1; the D gene is possibly TRBD1 (5 bases). Deletions cut 3 bases from V and 1 base from J, with 18 bases between. CDR1 and CDR2 from the germline V gene are DFQATT and SNEGSKA (reference sequence). This CDR3 is 16 amino acids long. CDR3 sequence reads: CSASGTRTRTNTEAFF. In DNA form, the CDR3 reads TGCAGTGCTAGCGGGACGAGGACACGGACGAACACTGAAGCTTTCTTT.

This clonotype was found a few times. The chain links TRBV19 to TRBJ1-3; D possibly corresponds to TRBD1 (6 bases). V lost 3 bases and J 3 bases, leaving 9 bases between the germline ends. Germline CDR1 LNHDA, CDR2 SQIVND (reference sequence). There are 14 residues in the CDR3. The CDR3 loop reads CASSIAGVGNTIYF. CDR3 sequence (DNA): TGTGCCAGTAGTATTGCAGGGGTTGGAAACACCATATATTTT.

This rearrangement joins TRBV19 to TRBJ2-4, with D possibly matching TRBD1 (5 bases). Germline CDR1 reads LNHDA; CDR2 reads SQIVND (reference sequence). This CDR3 is 14 amino acids long. V was trimmed by 1 base and J by 9 bases, leaving 13 bases between them. The CDR3 coding sequence is TGTGCCAGTAGTATAGTTGGCAGGGCGATCATTCAGTACTTC. It is translated as CASSIVGRAIIQYF.

This clonotype appeared many times. The chain joins TRBV20-1 to TRBJ2-5; D ambiguous. Germline loops: CDR1 DFQATT, CDR2 SNEGSKA (reference sequence). With 0 bases removed from V and 4 bases from J, the gap between germline ends came to 9 bases. The CDR3 contains 13 residues. For the CDR3, the DNA is TGCAGTGCTAGAGATCACCCCCTAGAGACCCAGTACTTC. Its protein product is CSARDHPLETQYF.

A few counts support this clonotype. The chain is built from TRBV7-9 and TRBJ2-5; 11 bases line up with TRBD2. The germline gives CDR1 SEHNR, CDR2 FQNEAQ (reference sequence). The CDR3 extends over 14 amino acids. Trimming at V came to 4 bases and at J to 5 bases, leaving 3 bases not matched to a gene. This CDR3 is CASSSGTSGETQYF. The CDR3 region has the DNA TGTGCCAGCAGCTCGGGGACTAGCGGCGAGACCCAGTACTTC.

This clonotype was counted ten times or more. The V gene is TRBV4-1, the J gene TRBJ1-5, with 9 bases identical to TRBD1. The CDR3 has 16 amino acids. V trimming: 4 bases; J trimming: 4 bases; junction bases outside the gene matches: 8. Germline V gene sequence: CDR1 MGHRA, CDR2 YSYEKL. Here the CDR3 reads CASSPFDRGENQPQHF. The CDR3, as DNA: TGCGCCAGCAGCCCATTCGACAGGGGGGAAAATCAGCCCCAGCATTTT.

The chain employs TRBV7-8 and TRBJ2-7; 12 positions match TRBD2. The CDR3 extends over 16 amino acids. The V gene's germline CDR1 is SGHVS and CDR2 FQNEAQ. The junction had 6 bases not matched to a gene; V was cut back by 5 bases and J by 1 base. The CDR3, as DNA: TGTGCCAGCAGCCCAATACTAGCGGGAGGATCCTACGAGCAGTACTTC. The encoded protein is CASSPILAGGSYEQYF.

There are many counts of this clonotype. The junction shows a germline mismatch at one end, possibly a read error. The genes are TRBV6-5 and TRBJ2-2, with no clear D. CDR1 is MNHEY and CDR2 is SVGAGI in the germline V gene. The CDR3 totals 14 residues. The CDR3 DNA follows: TGTGCCAGCAGTTACAGCCAGAACGCCGGGGAGCTGTTTTTT. Its translation is CASSYSQNAGELFF.

The table lists this clonotype with many counts. This chain connects TRBV7-8 to TRBJ1-1; D ambiguous. Trimming removed 0 bases at V and 3 bases at J, with 11 bases between. Germline V lookup: CDR1 SGHVS, CDR2 FQNEAQ. CDR3 size: 15 residues. CDR3: CASSLAAVTDTEAFF. The CDR3 DNA sequence: TGTGCCAGCAGCTTAGCGGCGGTGACGGACACTGAAGCTTTCTTT.

This clonotype has a count of ten or more. This sequence joins TRBV30 and TRBJ1-5, with TRBD1 as a possible D gene (6 bases). The CDR3 runs to 15 residues. V shed 1 base and J shed 0 bases, with 10 bases lying between them. The V gene's germline CDR1 is GTSNPN and CDR2 SVGIG (reference sequence). In DNA form, the CDR3 reads TGTGCCTGGAGTGAGGGGGGTTATAGCAATCAGCCCCAGCATTTT. This gives the protein CAWSEGGYSNQPQHF.

This clonotype has just a few counts. The V and J genes are TRBV28 and TRBJ2-7; D perhaps matches TRBD2 (6 bases). CDR1 and CDR2 from the germline V gene are MDHEN and SYDVKM. Trimming pared 4 bases from V and 3 bases from J, leaving 13 bases between. CDR3 length equals 14 residues. The CDR3 here is CASSSGAEVYEQYF. The CDR3 nucleotides are TGTGCCAGCAGTTCGGGAGCTGAAGTCTACGAGCAGTACTTC.

This clonotype showed up many times. CDR3 loop: CASSLRLGRAGTYEQYF. CDR3 nucleotide sequence: TGTGCCAGCAGTCTTCGGTTGGGGCGGGCAGGGACCTACGAGCAGTACTTC. The gene calls are TRBV28 and TRBJ2-7; the D gene could be TRBD1 or TRBD2 (5 bases each). The ends were cut back, 5 bases at V and 2 bases at J, with 22 bases in the middle. This CDR3 region has 17 residues. In germline, CDR1 is MDHEN, CDR2 SYDVKM.

This clonotype was counted many times. The CDR3 protein is CASSSTGPNQPQHF. The CDR3 bases are TGTGCCAGCAGCTCGACAGGACCAAATCAGCCCCAGCATTTT. The gene calls are TRBV7-2 and TRBJ1-5; TRBD1 might be the D (6 bases). The germline CDR1 and CDR2 sequences are SGHTA and FQGNSA. Trimming took 4 bases from V and 4 from J, leaving 11 bases between them. The CDR3 runs to 14 residues.

In its sample, this clonotype was seen many times. V gene TRBV27 combines with J gene TRBJ2-7; D not certain. Trimming left V 10 bases short and J 4 bases short, with 20 bases between. Germline V CDR1 and CDR2: MNHEY, SMNVEV (reference sequence). CDR3 length: 14 residues. DNA for the CDR3: TGTGCCACCAAGATCTCATTGCGCGAATACGAGCAGTACTTC. This codes for CATKISLREYEQYF.

The chain is built from TRBV28 and TRBJ2-7; TRBD2 agrees at 7 bases. V lost 5 bases, J lost 1 base, and 8 bases stayed unmatched. Germline lookup yields CDR1 MDHEN and CDR2 SYDVKM. This CDR3 region has 15 residues. The CDR3 DNA is TGTGCCAGCAGTCCACGAGCAGCGGGATCCTACGAGCAGTACTTC. Amino acid sequence: CASSPRAAGSYEQYF. Full variable domain (rest looked up from reference TRBV28 and TRBJ2-7): DVKVTQSSRYLVKRTGEKVFLECVQDMDHENMFWYRQDPGLGLRLIYFSYDVKMKEKGDIPEGYSVSREKKERFSLILESASTNQTSMYLCASSPRAAGSYEQYFGPGTRLTVT.

This clonotype was counted many times. The genes are TRBV6-2 or TRBV6-3 and TRBJ1-2; D possibly corresponds to TRBD1 (6 bases). Germline values: CDR1 MNHEY, CDR2 SVGEGT. The V end lost 0 bases, the J end lost 5 bases, and 10 bases lay between the germline ends. CDR3 length: 14 amino acids. The CDR3 reads CASSYSGQQYGYTF. The CDR3 coding sequence is TGTGCCAGCAGTTACTCCGGACAGCAGTATGGCTACACCTTC.

At least ten counts were recorded for this clonotype. The chain has TRBV19 and TRBJ2-7, with 9 bases that match TRBD2. The J segment lost 6 bases and the V segment lost 2 bases, leaving 8 bases of the junction unmatched. The germline gives CDR1 LNHDA, CDR2 SQIVND (reference sequence). The length of the CDR3 is 15 residues. CDR3 region: CASSIMGTSRLEQYF. CDR3 DNA sequence: TGTGCCAGTAGTATAATGGGGACTAGCAGACTCGAGCAGTACTTC.

This clonotype was observed at least ten times. J is TRBJ1-2 and V is TRBV6-2 or TRBV6-3; TRBD1 is a possible D gene (6 bases). This CDR3 comprises 13 residues. CDR1 MNHEY and CDR2 SVGEGT come from the germline V gene. V gave up 6 bases and J gave up 4 bases, with 12 bases separating them. The CDR3 region has the DNA TGTGCCAGCAGGGACAGTTGGCGCTATGGCTACACCTTC. Its translation: CASRDSWRYGYTF.